This TCR beta chain was identified in a study of T cell clonality in common variable immunodeficiency. The data were produced by immunoSEQ multiplex PCR, yet TCRdb's version contains in-frame clones alone and is incomplete. The profile covers 25,000 to 30,000 clones, none occurring a single time. This clone was seen at least ten times. Antigen: not known. With the read ending 3 residues before the CDR3 end, the germline J gene is used to fill in that end. This CDR3 spans 14 amino acids. V was clipped by 2 bases and J by 6 bases, with 11 bases between them. Germline CDR1 reads SGHAT; CDR2 reads FQNNGV. Whole-study results and caveats: In common variable immunodeficiency, TCR beta chains reportedly carried fewer deletions and N-nucleotide insertions.

CVID subjects had received replacement immunoglobulin for at least one year. The TCR sequence derives from a human donor with common variable immunodeficiency. The chain has TRBV11-2 and TRBJ2-1; D uncertain. The sequenced material came from peripheral blood mononuclear cells. CDR3 sequence: CASSLLGGSNEQFF. The sequenced CDR3 bases are TGTGCCAGCAGCTTACTCGGCGGTTCCAATGAG.